These T cell receptor beta chains were read from a single sample in a study of T cell changes during pregnancy in multiple sclerosis. Clones were sequenced by immunoSEQ multiplex PCR, and TCRdb holds only the in-frame ones, with some missing. The sample yields under 75,000 clones, about 94% seen once. This sample comprised CD8+ T cells from peripheral blood mononuclear cells, obtained in the second trimester of pregnancy. The source is a female donor with multiple sclerosis, enrolled in a pregnancy study. Both conserved end residues are part of each CDR3. Fields, in order: clone size, V gene, D gene, J gene, CDR3 DNA, CDR3 protein. D genes are given only for firm matches. Size tells how often a clone was seen (once, few, many) or the class of an expanded clone, and some rows leave it out.

few,TRBV7-9,NA,TRBJ2-6,TGTGCCAGCAGCTTAGGCCAGTCTGGGGCCAACGTCCTGACTTTC,CASSLGQSGANVLTF
NA,TRBV5-6,NA,TRBJ2-7,TGTGCCAGCAGCTTGGCTCAGAAACTATACGAGCAGTACTTC,CASSLAQKLYEQYF
NA,TRBV19,NA,TRBJ2-4,TGTGCCAGTAACAGCGGAAACATTCAGTACTTC,CASNSGNIQYF
NA,TRBV10-2,TRBD2,TRBJ2-7,TGCGCCAGCAGTGAGAGGCCGGGAGGTTCCTACGAGCAGTACTTC,CASSERPGGSYEQYF
once,TRBV7-9,NA,TRBJ1-1,TGTGCCAGCAGCTCTGGGGAGTCGGACACTGAAGCTTTCTTT,CASSSGESDTEAFF
NA,TRBV27,NA,TRBJ2-7,TGTGCCAGCAGGCCTGGGGGTACAGGGATCTCTGCGGACGAGCAGTACTTC,CASRPGGTGISADEQYF
NA,TRBV14,TRBD1,TRBJ2-5,TGTGCCAGCAGCCGCTTCTTCGGGACAGGGTTCCAAGAGACCCAGTACTTC,CASSRFFGTGFQETQYF
NA,TRBV13,NA,TRBJ2-1,TGTGCCAGCAGCTTAGGCAGGCAGGGGTTCCATGAGCAGTTCTTC,CASSLGRQGFHEQFF
NA,TRBV7-9,TRBD1,TRBJ1-3,TGTGCCAGCAGCCCAGACGGACAGGAAAGGGGAAACACCATATATTTT,CASSPDGQERGNTIYF
NA,TRBV29-1,NA,TRBJ1-2,TGCAGCGTTGAGACTCGAAATGGCTACACCTTC,CSVETRNGYTF
NA,TRBV7-2,TRBD2,TRBJ2-1,TGTGCCAGCAGCATACTAGCGGGGGACAATGAGCAGTTCTTC,CASSILAGDNEQFF
NA,TRBV30,NA,TRBJ2-1,TGTGCCTCAATTACTTACAATGAGCAGTTCTTC,CASITYNEQFF
NA,TRBV21-1,NA,TRBJ2-3,TGTGCCAGCAGCGAGACAGGGGTATGGTGGCGGGAGAGTAGATCAGATACGCAGTATTTT,CASSETGVWWRESRSDTQYF
few,TRBV7-9,NA,TRBJ2-7,TGTGCCAGCAGCTTAGCTATAGGCGGGACCTACGAGCAGTACTTC,CASSLAIGGTYEQYF
NA,TRBV4-1,NA,TRBJ2-3,TGCGCCAGCAGCCGGATGGTAGAGGCAGATACGCAGTATTTT,CASSRMVEADTQYF
NA,TRBV6-5,NA,TRBJ2-5,TGTGCCAGCAGGACGGGAAACCAAGAGACCCAGTACTTC,CASRTGNQETQYF
NA,TRBV19,TRBD2,TRBJ2-1,TGTGCCAGTAGTTTTTCCGGGACTAGCGGTTACAATGAGCAGTTCTTC,CASSFSGTSGYNEQFF
once,TRBV11-3,NA,TRBJ1-4,TGTGCCAGCACCGGAGGAAAGGGTGTGGTATTTTTT,CASTGGKGVVFF
NA,TRBV5-1,NA,TRBJ2-3,TGCGCCAGCAGCTTGACCGGGACTAGCACAGATACGCAGTATTTT,CASSLTGTSTDTQYF
NA,TRBV5-1,NA,TRBJ2-5,TGCGCCAGCAGCTTGGACCGACAGGTTCAGGAGACCCAGTACTTC,CASSLDRQVQETQYF
NA,TRBV19,TRBD1,TRBJ2-1,TGTGCCAGTAGCATGGGACAGAACAATGAGCAGTTCTTC,CASSMGQNNEQFF
NA,TRBV27,TRBD2,TRBJ2-1,TGTGCCAGCAGTGTACGCGGGAGCTCCTACAATGAGCAGTTCTTC,CASSVRGSSYNEQFF
NA,TRBV19,TRBD2,TRBJ2-1,TGTGCCAGTAGTCCCTATAGTAGCGGGTATGCCGACAATGAGCAGTTCTTC,CASSPYSSGYADNEQFF
NA,TRBV6-1,NA,TRBJ2-7,TGTGCCAGCAGTGAAAATAGCAGAGGATACGAGCAGTACTTC,CASSENSRGYEQYF
NA,TRBV11-3,NA,TRBJ2-1,TGTGCCAGCAGCTTAACCTCGACAGGAACCATGGGCAATGAGCAGTTCTTC,CASSLTSTGTMGNEQFF
NA,TRBV19,TRBD1,TRBJ1-2,TGTGCCAGTAGTATTGGAGGGGGCGACGGCTACACCTTC,CASSIGGGDGYTF
NA,TRBV4-1,TRBD2,TRBJ2-7,TGCGCCAGCAGCCAAGTAGCGGGGGATGAGCAGTACTTC,CASSQVAGDEQYF
NA,TRBV18,NA,TRBJ2-1,TGTGCCAGCTCACCAATTGATTTAGGGGGTTCCTACAATGAGCAGTTCTTC,CASSPIDLGGSYNEQFF
NA,TRBV18,TRBD1,TRBJ2-3,TGTGCCAGCTCACCGGGACAGGGGAAGCCTGGAGATACGCAGTATTTT,CASSPGQGKPGDTQYF
NA,TRBV11-2,TRBD2,TRBJ2-1,TGTGCCAGCAGCACGAGCGGGAGCTCCTACAATGAGCAGTTCTTC,CASSTSGSSYNEQFF
NA,TRBV27,TRBD2,TRBJ2-7,TGTGCCAGCAGTCCACTAGCGGGACCGGGAGAGCAGTACTTC,CASSPLAGPGEQYF
NA,TRBV6-1,NA,TRBJ2-7,TGTGCCAGCAGTGAATTAGGGGTAGCAGGAGTCTCCTACGAGCAGTACTTC,CASSELGVAGVSYEQYF
NA,TRBV5-5,NA,TRBJ2-2,TGTGCCAGCAGCTTGGCCAGTACGAACACCGGGGAGCTGTTTTTT,CASSLASTNTGELFF
NA,TRBV2,NA,TRBJ2-1,TGTGCCAGACGTGGTGTTAGCGGATACAATGAGCAGTTCTTC,CARRGVSGYNEQFF
NA,TRBV14,TRBD2,TRBJ2-5,TGTGCCAGCAGCCAAAGTATAGCGGGAGGGCCCTGGGAGACCCAGTACTTC,CASSQSIAGGPWETQYF
few,TRBV28,NA,TRBJ2-2,TGTGCGGCGGACTCGAACACCGGGGAGCTGTTTTTT,CAADSNTGELFF
NA,TRBV6-5,TRBD2,TRBJ2-3,TGTGCCAGCAGTTACTTACTAGCGGGTAGCACAGATACGCAGTATTTT,CASSYLLAGSTDTQYF
NA,TRBV4-1,TRBD1,TRBJ1-4,TGCGCCAGCAGCCAAGGTACAGGGGCAGGAGAAAAACTGTTTTTT,CASSQGTGAGEKLFF
NA,TRBV6-4,TRBD1,TRBJ2-3,TGTGCCAGCAAGACAGGGGAGGAGGCAGATACGCAGTATTTT,CASKTGEEADTQYF
NA,TRBV7-7,TRBD1,TRBJ2-1,TGTGCCAGCAGCCGGGGGACAGGTTACAATGAGCAGTTCTTC,CASSRGTGYNEQFF